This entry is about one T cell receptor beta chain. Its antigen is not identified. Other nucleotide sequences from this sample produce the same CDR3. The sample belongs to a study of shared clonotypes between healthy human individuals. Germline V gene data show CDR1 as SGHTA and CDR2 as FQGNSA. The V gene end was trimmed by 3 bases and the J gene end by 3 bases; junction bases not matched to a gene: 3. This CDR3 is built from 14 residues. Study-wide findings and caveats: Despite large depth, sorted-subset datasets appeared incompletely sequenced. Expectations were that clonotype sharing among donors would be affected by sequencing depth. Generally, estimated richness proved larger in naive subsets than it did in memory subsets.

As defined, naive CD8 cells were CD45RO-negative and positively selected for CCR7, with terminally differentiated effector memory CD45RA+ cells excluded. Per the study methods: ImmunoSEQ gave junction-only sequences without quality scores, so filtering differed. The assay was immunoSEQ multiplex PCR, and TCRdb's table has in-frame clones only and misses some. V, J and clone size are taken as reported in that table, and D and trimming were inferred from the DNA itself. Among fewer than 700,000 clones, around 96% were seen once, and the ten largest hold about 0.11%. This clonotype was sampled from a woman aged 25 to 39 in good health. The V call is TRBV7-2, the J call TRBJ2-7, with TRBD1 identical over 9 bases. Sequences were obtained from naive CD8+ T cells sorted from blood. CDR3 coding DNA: TGTGCCAGCAGCTTTGGGGACAGGGTCTACGAGCAGTACTTC. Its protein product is CASSFGDRVYEQYF.